A selection of T cell receptor beta chains follows, all from one sample in a study of cytomegalovirus exposure and HLA in healthy donors. Produced via immunoSEQ multiplex PCR; TCRdb's table is partial and in-frame only. The table shows around 150,000 clones, with about 76% occurring only once. The sample was PBMCs. These receptors originate from a man younger than 35 in good health and CMV-seronegative. Each CDR3 is given with its conserved first and last residue. Some rows have no size entry. The others give once, few or many, or a class for an expanded clone.

>-|TRBV18|15|TRBJ1-5
CASSLGGGRNQPQHF
>few|TRBV5-1|15|TRBJ1-5
CASSLAGTAYQPQHF
>-|TRBV18|17|TRBJ2-3
CASSPQGSTVTTDTQYF
>-|TRBV5-1|16|TRBJ1-2
CASSFRGTGSLYGYTF
>few|TRBV19|13|TRBJ1-1
CASRTTAITEAFF
>-|TRBV6-5|15|TRBJ2-2
CASSPLGQPGGELFF
>-|TRBV30|15|TRBJ1-5
CAWSSQPTGIRPQHF
>few|TRBV19|16|TRBJ2-1
CASSIDSAQGYNEQFF
>-|TRBV5-6|18|TRBJ2-1
CASSPEWAWGGGTNEQFF
>-|TRBV7-2|16|TRBJ1-5
CASSLALGQQGQPQHF
>few|TRBV9|19|TRBJ2-3
CASSPDKHGTSFATDTQYF
>-|TRBV4-2|15|TRBJ2-7
CASSHETEQTYEQYF
>-|TRBV6-1|15|TRBJ2-7
CASSGGGGLTYEQYF
>-|TRBV19|15|TRBJ1-1
CASSIVGGQDTEAFF
>-|TRBV6-1|15|TRBJ2-1
CASSESGGSYNEQFF
>-|TRBV6-1|13|TRBJ1-2
CASWGTGGNGYTF
>-|TRBV6-5|16|TRBJ2-1
CASSYSSGRAYNEQFF
>-|TRBV5-8|14|TRBJ2-1
CASSSRGRGNEQFF
>-|TRBV2|13|TRBJ1-1
CASSGEMNTEAFF
>-|TRBV19|15|TRBJ2-5
CASIYKEQQHETQYF
>-|TRBV15|18|TRBJ1-5
CATSVTPRARGKNQPQHF
>-|TRBV4-2|15|TRBJ2-7
CASSQVGTGLYEQYF
>-|TRBV1|21|TRBJ2-3
CTSSQDGGLAAIQTSTDTQYF
>-|TRBV7-9|16|TRBJ2-7
CASSLEYGETSYEQYF
>-|TRBV5-8|15|TRBJ1-1
CASSLEPGLNTEAFF
>-|TRBV6-5|14|TRBJ2-7
CASSRHTSSYEQYF
>-|TRBV7-8|16|TRBJ2-7
CASSLASGGYLIEQYF
>-|TRBV7-9|13|TRBJ2-7
CASSLGSPDEQYF
>once|TRBV19|12|TRBJ2-7
CASSQTGGEQYF
>-|TRBV5-4|15|TRBJ2-7
CASSLGGLHLYEQYF
>-|TRBV7-3|14|TRBJ1-1
CASSLMGGAAEAFF
>-|TRBV9|15|TRBJ2-7
CASSTGAQGAFEQYF
>-|TRBV9|12|TRBJ1-2
CASRRERDGYTF
>-|TRBV6-6|16|TRBJ2-7
CASSYSLGTGEYEQYF
>few|TRBV2|15|-
CASSGVAGGSYEQYF
>-|TRBV27|15|TRBJ2-1
CASRLTSGGIDEQFF
>few|TRBV5-4|13|TRBJ1-2
CASSSTVNYGYTF
>few|TRBV5-1|16|TRBJ2-6
CASSPRGSAGANVLTF
>-|TRBV2|11|TRBJ2-7
CASSYANEQYF
>-|TRBV6-5|14|TRBJ2-1
CASSYGQGYNEQFF
>-|TRBV4-1|13|-
CASSQNTDYEQYF
>-|TRBV27|16|TRBJ2-1
CASSLRSGRAYNEQFF
>-|TRBV18|14|TRBJ1-5
CASSRTGGNQPQHF
>-|TRBV11-2|13|TRBJ1-4
CASSRGPNEKLFF
>-|TRBV2|13|TRBJ2-3
CASSEWQADTQYF
>-|TRBV27|16|TRBJ1-2
CASSPLNDRAVYGYTF
>-|TRBV6-6|15|TRBJ1-1
CASSYGRTDNTEAFF
>-|TRBV19|15|TRBJ1-3
CASSMLYPIGNTIYF
>-|TRBV5-1|14|TRBJ1-1
CASSLGTGDTEAFF
>-|TRBV7-2|14|TRBJ2-1
CASSLGLYYNEQFF
>few|TRBV6-5|14|TRBJ1-5
CASSYTASNQPQHF